This T cell receptor (beta chain) comes out of a study of early T cells in non-severe SARS-CoV-2 infection. TCRdb redid the calling of the 5' RACE reads with MiXCR, one entry per CDR3 protein. The table records over 95,000 distinct CDR3 sequences, roughly 15% of them present only once. The CDR3 sequence is 15 residues long. V lost 8 bases, J lost 0 bases, and 8 bases stayed unmatched. CDR1 is MDHEN, CDR2 SYDVKM, per germline. The rearrangement links TRBV28 to TRBJ1-1; 8 nucleotides line up with TRBD1. Sample: whole blood. The clonotype was recovered from an adult who was a healthcare worker with PCR-confirmed SARS-CoV-2 infection or an uninfected control (not recorded which). CDR3 sequence reads: CASREQGVVNTEAFF. The CDR3 nucleotides are TGTGCCAGCCGAGAACAGGGGGTGGTGAACACTGAAGCTTTCTTT.